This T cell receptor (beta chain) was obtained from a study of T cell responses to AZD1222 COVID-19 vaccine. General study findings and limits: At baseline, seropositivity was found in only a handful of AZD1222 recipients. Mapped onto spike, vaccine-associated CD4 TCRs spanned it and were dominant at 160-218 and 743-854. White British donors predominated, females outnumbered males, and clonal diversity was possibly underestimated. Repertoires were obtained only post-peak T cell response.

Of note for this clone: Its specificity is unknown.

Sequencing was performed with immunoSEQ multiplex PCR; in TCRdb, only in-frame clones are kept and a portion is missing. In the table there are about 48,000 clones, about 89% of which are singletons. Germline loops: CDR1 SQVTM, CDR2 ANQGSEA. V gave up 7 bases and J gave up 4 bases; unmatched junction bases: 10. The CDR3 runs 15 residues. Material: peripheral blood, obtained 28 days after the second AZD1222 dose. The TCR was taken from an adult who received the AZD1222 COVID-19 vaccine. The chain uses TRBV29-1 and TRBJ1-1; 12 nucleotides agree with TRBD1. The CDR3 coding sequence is TGCAGCGCCGGGGGACAGGGGGCGGGTGGCACTGAAGCTTTCTTT. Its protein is CSAGGQGAGGTEAFF.